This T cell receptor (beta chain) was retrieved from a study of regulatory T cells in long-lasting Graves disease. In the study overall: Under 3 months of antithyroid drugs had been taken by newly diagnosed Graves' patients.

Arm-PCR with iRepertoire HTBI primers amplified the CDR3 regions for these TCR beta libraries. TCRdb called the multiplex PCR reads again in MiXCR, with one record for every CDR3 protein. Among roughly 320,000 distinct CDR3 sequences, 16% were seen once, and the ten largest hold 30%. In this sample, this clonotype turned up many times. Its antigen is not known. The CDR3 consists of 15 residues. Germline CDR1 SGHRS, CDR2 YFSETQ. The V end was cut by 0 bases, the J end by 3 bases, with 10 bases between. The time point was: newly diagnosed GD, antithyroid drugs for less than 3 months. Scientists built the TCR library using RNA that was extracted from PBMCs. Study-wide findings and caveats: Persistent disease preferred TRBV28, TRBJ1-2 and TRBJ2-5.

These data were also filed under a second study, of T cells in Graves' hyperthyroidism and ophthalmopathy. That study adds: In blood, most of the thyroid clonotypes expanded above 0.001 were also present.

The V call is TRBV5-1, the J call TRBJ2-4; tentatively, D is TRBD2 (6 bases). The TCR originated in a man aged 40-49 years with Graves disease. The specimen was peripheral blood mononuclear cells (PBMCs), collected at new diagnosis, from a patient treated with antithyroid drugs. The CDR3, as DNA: TGCGCCAGCAGCTTGGTTCAGGGAGGCAAAAACATTCAGTACTTC. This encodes CASSLVQGGKNIQYF.